The T cell receptor beta chain under discussion was sequenced for a study of T-cell memory formation after mild COVID-19. As for the study in general: Each donor largely had its own TCR clusters.

This clonotype was detected a few times. What it recognizes is unknown. Study-wide points: Later expanders leaned CD4+, whereas clones that contracted between day 15 and 85 were balanced CD4/CD8. There were some responding clones in pre-infection memory, which suggested that cross-reactive memory had joined.

Trimming at V came to 1 base and at J to 1 base, leaving 10 bases not matched to a gene. This CDR3 comprises 17 residues. The V gene's germline CDR1 is LGHNA and CDR2 YSLEER. After 5'RACE with constant-segment primers, TCR alpha and TCR beta cDNA libraries carrying sample barcodes and UMIs were obtained. MiXCR was run by TCRdb on the 5' RACE reads, yielding one entry per CDR3 protein. Here the sample spans 300,000 to 400,000 distinct CDR3 sequences, roughly an eighth being singletons. The clonotype comes from a man aged 18-30 years who had mild COVID-19 (a few samples of this study predate the infection). Cell type and time point are not known. This rearrangement joins TRBV4-3 to TRBJ2-7, with 7 positions matching TRBD1. Sequencing was carried out using PBMCs or a T cell subset sorted from them (not recorded which). CDR3 in amino acids: CASSQAGTADLSYEQYV. DNA of the CDR3: TGCGCCAGCAGCCAAGCTGGGACAGCAGACTTATCCTACGAGCAGTACGTC.